Described below is a single T cell receptor (beta chain) sequence and its context. From RNA transcripts, TCR beta CDR3 regions were amplified. The HTBI primer set was used in a first-round RT-PCR of the TCR CDR3. TCRdb reprocessed the multiplex PCR reads via MiXCR and lists one record per CDR3 protein. This sample has hundreds of thousands of distinct CDR3 sequences, with 20% found just once. The CDR3 loop spans 15 amino acids. Germline-derived CDR1 and CDR2 are MNHNS and SASEGT. With V trimmed by 5 bases and J by 3 bases, 9 bases remained unmatched. Those patients with uncontrolled infection, other autoimmune disease, pregnancy or lactation were excluded. The source of the sample is a study of T cells in Graves' hyperthyroidism and ophthalmopathy.

This receptor was obtained from a man in his forties or fifties with Graves' ophthalmopathy. The sequencing input was blood. The J gene is TRBJ2-7, the V gene TRBV6-1, with 8 bases lining up with TRBD1. As DNA, the CDR3 is TGTGCCAGCAGTAGATCCGGGACAGGCTACTACGAGCAGTACTTC. Its protein is CASSRSGTGYYEQYF.